The 26 T cell receptor beta chains listed next were all sequenced from one sample in a study of blood T cell repertoires in COVID-19. Assay: immunoSEQ multiplex PCR; the TCRdb copy retains only in-frame clones and omits some. Of some 87,000 clones listed, roughly 80% are singletons. The sample comprised peripheral blood. The receptors come from a man aged 50-60 years who had recovered from COVID-19.

A single count supports this clone. This sequence joins TRBV2 and TRBJ2-5; 9 bases are a match to TRBD2. V lost 4 bases, J lost 5 bases, and 8 bases stayed unmatched. Germline CDR1 and CDR2: SNHLY and FYNNEI. The CDR3 extends over 15 amino acids. CDR3 sequence reads: CASSVLAGAGETQYF. DNA of the CDR3: TGTGCCAGCAGTGTATTAGCGGGAGCTGGGGAGACCCAGTACTTC.

The chain couples TRBV5-1 to TRBJ2-1; no firm D call. V was clipped by 5 bases and J by 2 bases, with 8 bases between them. CDR3 size: 13 residues. Germline V gene sequence: CDR1 SGHRS, CDR2 YFSETQ. The CDR3: CASRYRAYNEQFF. The CDR3, as DNA: TGCGCCAGCAGGTACCGGGCCTACAATGAGCAGTTCTTC. Filled out from reference TRBV5-1 and TRBJ2-1, the complete variable domain reads KAGVTQTPRYLIKTRGQQVTLSCSPISGHRSVSWYQQTPGQGLQFLFEYFSETQRNKGNFPGRFSGRQFSNSRSEMNVSTLELGDSALYLCASRYRAYNEQFFGPGTRLTVL.

This clone was seen once. The J gene is TRBJ2-3, the V gene TRBV11-2, with no clear D. This CDR3 region has 12 residues. The V and J ends lost 1 base and 7 bases respectively, with 6 bases between them. CDR1 is SGHAT, CDR2 FQNNGV, per germline. For the CDR3, the DNA is TGTGCCAGCAGCTTAGGAGAGAATACGCAGTATTTT. Translating it yields CASSLGENTQYF.

The table lists this clone with a count of one. The gene calls are TRBV6-5 and TRBJ2-7, with a tentative D call TRBD1 (5 bases). This CDR3 has 13 amino acids. Trimming shortened V by 5 bases and J by 3 bases, and 11 bases separated the two germline ends. Germline CDR1 MNHEY, CDR2 SVGAGI. This chain's CDR3 is CASSLRERYEQYF. DNA for the CDR3: TGTGCCAGCAGTCTCAGGGAACGCTACGAGCAGTACTTC.

The chain couples TRBV5-6 to TRBJ2-7; D possibly corresponds to TRBD1 (6 bases). CDR3 length equals 14 residues. Germline V gene sequence: CDR1 SGHDT, CDR2 YYEEEE. Deletions cut 2 bases from V and 7 bases from J, with 16 bases between. CDR3 bases: TGTGCCAGCAGCTTTTGGACAGCATCGGGGGAGCAGTACTTC. Amino acids: CASSFWTASGEQYF.

The chain couples TRBV10-3 to TRBJ1-1, with 11 bases that match TRBD1. Germline loops: CDR1 ENHRY, CDR2 SYGVKD. Trimming cost V 7 bases and J 3 bases; bases outside gene matches: 4. The CDR3 contains 14 residues. CDR3 nucleotide sequence: TGTGCCATCAAGGGGACAGGGGGAGACACTGAAGCTTTCTTT. Translated, it gives CAIKGTGGDTEAFF.

The chain couples TRBV18 to TRBJ1-2, with 9 bases matching TRBD1. V dropped 5 bases and J dropped 4; count of bases not matched to a gene: 8. This CDR3 comprises 15 residues. Per germline, CDR1 KGHSH and CDR2 LQKENI. DNA of the CDR3: TGTGCCAGCTCAGCCTCCGGGACAGGGTTCTATGGCTACACCTTC. This translates into CASSASGTGFYGYTF.

This clone was seen a few times. This chain links TRBV2 with TRBJ2-3, with D perhaps matching TRBD2 (6 bases). The V end was cut by 5 bases, the J end by 1 base, with 13 bases between. CDR1 and CDR2 from the germline V gene are SNHLY and FYNNEI. The CDR3 consists of 15 residues. The CDR3 loop reads CASSFSGGGTDTQYF. CDR3 in DNA: TGTGCCAGCAGTTTTAGCGGAGGGGGCACAGATACGCAGTATTTT.

This clone has just a few counts. The chain employs TRBV11-3 and TRBJ2-5; D might be TRBD2 (5 bases). The CDR3 runs 13 residues. Between the trimmed V and J ends, which lost 6 bases and 5 bases, there was a span of 13 bases. Looked up from germline, CDR1 is SGHNT and CDR2 is YENEEA. The CDR3 sequence: CASSPYGGETQYF. CDR3 DNA sequence: TGTGCCAGCAGTCCGTATGGCGGGGAGACCCAGTACTTC.

J is TRBJ1-6 and V is TRBV5-4; D gene uncertain. This CDR3 is 12 amino acids long. The germline CDR1 and CDR2 sequences are SGHNT and YYREEE (reference sequence). V dropped 3 bases and J dropped 6 bases, with 4 bases sitting between them. The CDR3 region has the DNA TGTGCCAGCAGCTCAATTAATTCACCCCTCCACTTT. Translating it yields CASSSINSPLHF.

The chain employs TRBV9 and TRBJ1-4, with 9 nucleotides matching TRBD1. The V gene's germline CDR1 is SGDLS and CDR2 YYNGEE. Unmatched junction bases numbered 3, after V lost 3 bases and J lost 6 bases. The CDR3 totals 14 residues. The CDR3 is CASSAGQGHEKLFF. CDR3 sequence (DNA): TGTGCCAGCAGCGCAGGACAGGGGCATGAAAAACTGTTTTTT.

The chain is built from TRBV29-1 and TRBJ2-5, with D maybe TRBD1 (6 bases). CDR1 is SQVTM, CDR2 ANQGSEA, per germline. V lost 6 bases and J lost 6, with 17 bases in between. This CDR3 region has 13 residues. CDR3 sequence reads: CSVVISGEKTQYF. CDR3 DNA: TGCAGCGTCGTAATTTCAGGGGAAAAGACCCAGTACTTC.

The chain is built from TRBV30 and TRBJ1-1; a possible D gene is TRBD1 (5 bases). The V gene's germline CDR1 is GTSNPN and CDR2 SVGIG (reference sequence). This CDR3 comprises 11 residues. The ends were cut back, 4 bases at V and 10 bases at J, with 13 bases in the middle. For the CDR3, the DNA is TGTGCCTGGACTGGGGCGTTGGGAGCTTTCTTT. It specifies CAWTGALGAFF.

The rearrangement uses TRBV7-9 and TRBJ2-3, with 8 bases fitting TRBD1. V dropped 2 bases and J dropped 6; count of bases not matched to a gene: 13. The V gene's germline CDR1 is SEHNR and CDR2 FQNEAQ (reference sequence). The length of the CDR3 is 17 residues. The CDR3 DNA sequence: TGTGCCAGCAGCTTAAGCCCGGGGCAGGGGGCAGCGGATACGCAGTATTTT. Its translation: CASSLSPGQGAADTQYF.

The chain has TRBV6-6 and TRBJ1-3; no clear D gene. The germline V gene encodes CDR1 MNHNY and CDR2 SVGAGI (reference sequence). With 7 bases removed from V and 2 bases from J, the gap between germline ends came to 6 bases. This CDR3 is 12 amino acids long. The CDR3 region is CASTPTGNTIYF. CDR3 DNA: TGTGCCAGCACCCCTACTGGAAACACCATATATTTT.

This chain connects TRBV11-2 to TRBJ1-1; unclear D gene. Germline loops: CDR1 SGHAT, CDR2 FQNNGV. This CDR3 contains 14 residues. The germline V and J ends were trimmed by 3 bases and 1 base, with 9 bases remaining between them. CDR3 sequence reads: CASSFPGKNTEAFF. The CDR3 nucleotides are TGTGCCAGCAGCTTCCCCGGGAAGAACACTGAAGCTTTCTTT.

This clone was seen just once. This sequence joins TRBV9 and TRBJ2-3; D may be TRBD2 (6 bases). The CDR3 is made up of 20 amino acids. The V end was cut by 0 bases, the J end by 4 bases, with 27 bases between. Per germline, CDR1 SGDLS and CDR2 YYNGEE. CDR3 sequence: CASSVGRTTKPREYADTQYF. Written as DNA, the CDR3 is TGTGCCAGCAGCGTAGGCAGGACTACCAAACCCCGGGAGTACGCAGATACGCAGTATTTT.

The chain couples TRBV6-4 to TRBJ1-1; 9 bases are shared with TRBD1. Germline CDR1 is MRHNA and CDR2 is SNTAGT. V gave up 0 bases and J gave up 7 bases; unmatched junction bases: 3. The CDR3 consists of 14 residues. The CDR3 DNA sequence: TGTGCCAGCAGTGACTCGGGGACAGGGATTGAAGCTTTCTTT. Its translation is CASSDSGTGIEAFF.

The genes are TRBV6-1 and TRBJ1-2; the D is unclear. The V gene lost 3 bases and the J gene lost 3 bases, with 11 bases spanning the gap. Germline lookup yields CDR1 MNHNS and CDR2 SASEGT. The CDR3 runs to 14 residues. CDR3 sequence reads: CASSDRPGDYGYTF. CDR3 DNA sequence: TGTGCCAGCAGTGACCGACCGGGAGACTATGGCTACACCTTC.

This chain connects TRBV10-1 to TRBJ1-1; unclear D gene. The V gene lost 4 bases and the J gene lost 8 bases, with 5 bases spanning the gap. The CDR3 contains 10 residues. Germline V gene lookup returns CDR1 WNHNN and CDR2 SYGVQD (reference sequence). For the CDR3, the DNA is TGCGCCAGCAGTGTTAGAGAAGCTTTCTTT. It yields the protein CASSVREAFF.

The genes are TRBV6-5 and TRBJ2-5; no clear D gene. The germline V and J ends were trimmed by 6 bases and 5 bases, with 19 bases remaining between them. The CDR3 consists of 15 residues. Looked up from germline, CDR1 is MNHEY and CDR2 is SVGAGI. The CDR3 loop is CASRPTPVPRETQYF. The DNA for the CDR3 is TGTGCCAGCAGGCCCACCCCGGTCCCGCGGGAGACCCAGTACTTC.

The V and J genes are TRBV5-6 and TRBJ1-4; 12 bases align to TRBD1. CDR1 is SGHDT, CDR2 YYEEEE, per germline. V was pared by 4 bases and J by 4 bases, with 8 bases of the junction left unmatched. The CDR3 spans 17 residues. This chain's CDR3 is CASSRGTGGGDNEKLFF. The CDR3, as DNA: TGTGCCAGCAGCCGCGGGACAGGGGGCGGTGATAATGAAAAACTGTTTTTT.

The V gene is TRBV28, the J gene TRBJ1-5; TRBD1 is a possible D gene (6 bases). Trimming removed 5 bases from V and 4 bases from J, with 9 bases in between. This CDR3 is 13 amino acids long. Per the germline V gene, CDR1 is MDHEN and CDR2 is SYDVKM. The CDR3: CASSPDSNQPQHF. In DNA form, the CDR3 reads TGTGCCAGCAGTCCGGACAGTAATCAGCCCCAGCATTTT.

The rearrangement uses TRBV19 and TRBJ1-1; D perhaps matches TRBD1 (5 bases). The V gene's germline CDR1 is LNHDA and CDR2 SQIVND (reference sequence). The CDR3 is 13 amino acids. The ends were cut back, 9 bases at V and 7 bases at J, with 18 bases in the middle. This CDR3 is CASGGTKLIEAFF. DNA of the CDR3: TGTGCCAGCGGGGGAACCAAATTAATTGAAGCTTTCTTT.

The chain is built from TRBV30 and TRBJ1-6, with D tentatively TRBD1 (6 bases). Germline V gene sequence: CDR1 GTSNPN, CDR2 SVGIG (reference sequence). The CDR3 sequence is 12 residues long. Trimming took 1 base from V and 9 from J, leaving 7 bases between them. This CDR3 is CAWSETGSPLHF. CDR3 in DNA: TGTGCCTGGAGTGAGACAGGTTCACCCCTCCACTTT. The whole variable domain, remainder taken from reference TRBV30 and TRBJ1-6, is SQTIHQWPATLVQPVGSPLSLECTVEGTSNPNLYWYRQAAGRGLQLLFYSVGIGQISSEVPQNLSASRPQDRQFILSSKKLLLSDSGFYLCAWSETGSPLHFGNGTRLTVT.

This clone was seen just once. The chain employs TRBV5-1 and TRBJ1-1, with D possibly being TRBD1 (5 bases). Germline V gene lookup returns CDR1 SGHRS and CDR2 YFSETQ. The CDR3 totals 11 residues. V was cut by 2 bases and J by 8 bases, with 7 bases left in between. CDR3 sequence (DNA): TGCGCCAGCAGCTTCGACAGCGAAGCTTTCTTT. Protein product: CASSFDSEAFF.